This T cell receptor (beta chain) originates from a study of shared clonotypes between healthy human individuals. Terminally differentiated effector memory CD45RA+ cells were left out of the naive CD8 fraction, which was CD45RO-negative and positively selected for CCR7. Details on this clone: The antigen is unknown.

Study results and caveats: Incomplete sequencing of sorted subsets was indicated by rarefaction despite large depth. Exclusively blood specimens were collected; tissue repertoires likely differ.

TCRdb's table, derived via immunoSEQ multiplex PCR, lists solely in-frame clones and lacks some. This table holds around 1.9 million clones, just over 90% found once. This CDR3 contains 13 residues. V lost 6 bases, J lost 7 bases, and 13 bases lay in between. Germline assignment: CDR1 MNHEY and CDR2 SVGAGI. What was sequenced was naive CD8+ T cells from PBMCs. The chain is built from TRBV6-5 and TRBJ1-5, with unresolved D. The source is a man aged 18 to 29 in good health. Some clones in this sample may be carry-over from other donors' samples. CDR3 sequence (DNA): TGTGCCAGCAGCAAAGGGCCTATACAGCCCCAGCATTTT. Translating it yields CASSKGPIQPQHF.